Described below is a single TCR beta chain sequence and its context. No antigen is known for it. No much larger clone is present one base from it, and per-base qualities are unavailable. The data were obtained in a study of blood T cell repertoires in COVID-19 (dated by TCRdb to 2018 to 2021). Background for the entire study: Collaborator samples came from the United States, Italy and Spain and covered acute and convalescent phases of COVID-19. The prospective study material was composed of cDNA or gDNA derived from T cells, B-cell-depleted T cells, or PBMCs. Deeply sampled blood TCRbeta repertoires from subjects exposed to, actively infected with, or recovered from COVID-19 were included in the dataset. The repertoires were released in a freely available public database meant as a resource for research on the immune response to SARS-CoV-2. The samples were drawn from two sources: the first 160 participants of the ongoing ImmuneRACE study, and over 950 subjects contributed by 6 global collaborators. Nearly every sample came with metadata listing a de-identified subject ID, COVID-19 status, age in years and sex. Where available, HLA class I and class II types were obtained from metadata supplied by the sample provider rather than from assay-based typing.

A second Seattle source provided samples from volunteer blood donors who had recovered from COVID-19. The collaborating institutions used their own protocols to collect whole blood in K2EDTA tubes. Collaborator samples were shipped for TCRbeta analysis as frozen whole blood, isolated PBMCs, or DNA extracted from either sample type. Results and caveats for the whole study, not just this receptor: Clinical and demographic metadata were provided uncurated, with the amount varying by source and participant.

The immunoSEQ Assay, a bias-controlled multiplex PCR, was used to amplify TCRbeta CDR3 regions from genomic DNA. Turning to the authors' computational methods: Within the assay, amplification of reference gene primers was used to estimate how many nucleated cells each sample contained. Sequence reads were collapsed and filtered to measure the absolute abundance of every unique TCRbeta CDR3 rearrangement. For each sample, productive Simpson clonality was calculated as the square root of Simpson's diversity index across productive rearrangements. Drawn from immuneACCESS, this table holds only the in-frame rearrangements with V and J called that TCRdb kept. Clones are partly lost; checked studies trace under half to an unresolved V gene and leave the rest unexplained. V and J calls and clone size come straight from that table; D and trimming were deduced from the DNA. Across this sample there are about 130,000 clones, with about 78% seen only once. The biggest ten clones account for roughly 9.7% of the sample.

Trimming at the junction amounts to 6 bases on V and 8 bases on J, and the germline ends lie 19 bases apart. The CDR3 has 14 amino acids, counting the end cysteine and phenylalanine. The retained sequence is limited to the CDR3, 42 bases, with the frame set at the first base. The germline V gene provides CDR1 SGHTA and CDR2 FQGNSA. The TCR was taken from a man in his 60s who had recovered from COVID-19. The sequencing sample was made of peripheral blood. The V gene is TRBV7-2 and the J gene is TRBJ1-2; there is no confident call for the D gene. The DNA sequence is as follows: TGTGCCAGCAGTCGGCCTAGTGAACGGGAAGGCTACACCTTC. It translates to CASSRPSEREGYTF.